Listed below are T cell receptor beta chains from one sample, sequenced in a study of vaccination and CD4 T cells after COVID-19. TCRdb used MiXCR to reprocess the PCR reads, holding one entry per CDR3 protein. This sample has some 16,000 distinct CDR3 sequences, with about 52% found just once. These receptors are not linked to any known antigen. The sequenced sample was CD4+ T cells from blood, cultured in vitro, obtained before SARS-CoV-2 vaccination. Source of these receptors: a human donor who had recovered from COVID-19. The CDR3 runs from the conserved cysteine through the conserved F or W. D genes are given only for firm matches. Size is stated for part of the rows, as once, few or many counts, or as a class when the clone is expanded.

d_gene: .; j_gene: TRBJ1-1; abundance: .; v_gene: TRBV6-1; CDR3aa: CASKTVVETEAFF; CDR3nt: TGTGCCAGCAAAACGGTAGTGGAAACTGAAGCTTTCTTT
d_gene: .; j_gene: TRBJ1-1; abundance: .; v_gene: TRBV6-1; CDR3aa: CASSPGGGAYYTEAFF; CDR3nt: TGTGCCAGCAGCCCTGGAGGGGGGGCCTACTACACTGAAGCTTTCTTT
d_gene: .; j_gene: TRBJ1-5; abundance: few; v_gene: TRBV6-1; CDR3aa: CASRTGNQPQHF; CDR3nt: TGTGCCAGCCGCACGGGCAATCAGCCCCAGCATTTT
d_gene: TRBD1; j_gene: TRBJ1-6; abundance: few; v_gene: TRBV20-1; CDR3aa: CSARPGQGNSPLHF; CDR3nt: TGCAGTGCTAGACCCGGACAGGGAAATTCACCCCTCCACTTT
d_gene: TRBD1; j_gene: TRBJ2-2; abundance: .; v_gene: TRBV10-3; CDR3aa: CATTGQASYANTGELFF; CDR3nt: TGTGCCACCACGGGACAGGCCTCCTACGCGAACACCGGGGAGCTGTTTTTT
d_gene: .; j_gene: TRBJ2-5; abundance: .; v_gene: TRBV11-3; CDR3aa: CASSLVGQVQETQYF; CDR3nt: TGTGCCAGCAGCTTGGTGGGCCAGGTACAAGAGACCCAGTACTTC
d_gene: .; j_gene: TRBJ1-4; abundance: .; v_gene: TRBV20-1; CDR3aa: CSARSGGAGNEKLFF; CDR3nt: TGCAGTGCTAGGAGTGGGGGGGCAGGTAATGAAAAACTGTTTTTT
d_gene: .; j_gene: TRBJ2-2; abundance: few; v_gene: TRBV19; CDR3aa: CASSRNVVGELFF; CDR3nt: TGTGCCAGTAGTAGGAACGTGGTCGGGGAGCTGTTTTTT
d_gene: .; j_gene: TRBJ2-1; abundance: .; v_gene: TRBV11-2; CDR3aa: CASSPQQGGGYNEQFF; CDR3nt: TGTGCCAGCAGCCCCCAGCAAGGGGGGGGTTACAATGAGCAGTTCTTC
d_gene: TRBD1; j_gene: TRBJ1-1; abundance: .; v_gene: TRBV30; CDR3aa: CAWGGDRHASEAFF; CDR3nt: TGTGCCTGGGGTGGGGACAGGCATGCCTCTGAAGCTTTCTTT
d_gene: TRBD1; j_gene: TRBJ1-1; abundance: once; v_gene: TRBV19; CDR3aa: CASRGTGVNTEAFF; CDR3nt: TGTGCCAGTAGGGGTACAGGGGTGAACACTGAAGCTTTCTTT
d_gene: TRBD1; j_gene: TRBJ2-3; abundance: once; v_gene: TRBV11-3; CDR3aa: CASSASGTGATDTQYF; CDR3nt: TGTGCCAGCAGCGCCTCCGGGACAGGGGCCACAGATACGCAGTATTTT
d_gene: TRBD1; j_gene: TRBJ2-5; abundance: .; v_gene: TRBV10-3; CDR3aa: CAISEFETGKETQYF; CDR3nt: TGTGCCATCAGTGAGTTCGAGACAGGGAAAGAGACCCAGTACTTC
d_gene: .; j_gene: TRBJ1-2; abundance: .; v_gene: TRBV18; CDR3aa: CASSARGARGYTF; CDR3nt: TGTGCCAGCTCAGCACGAGGGGCCCGTGGCTACACCTTC
d_gene: TRBD2; j_gene: TRBJ2-3; abundance: once; v_gene: TRBV18; CDR3aa: CASSPPLAGVVYTQYF; CDR3nt: TGTGCCAGCTCACCGCCGTTAGCGGGAGTTGTGTATACGCAGTATTTT
d_gene: .; j_gene: TRBJ1-6; abundance: few; v_gene: TRBV11-3; CDR3aa: CASSLYVNNSPLHF; CDR3nt: TGTGCCAGCAGCTTATATGTGAATAATTCACCCCTCCACTTT
d_gene: TRBD2; j_gene: TRBJ2-3; abundance: once; v_gene: TRBV6-2/TRBV6-3; CDR3aa: CASSYLLAGGPSTDTQYF; CDR3nt: TGTGCCAGCAGTTATTTACTAGCGGGAGGGCCGAGCACAGATACGCAGTATTTT
d_gene: TRBD2; j_gene: TRBJ2-2; abundance: few; v_gene: TRBV7-6; CDR3aa: CASSLAYSGGTGELFF; CDR3nt: TGTGCCAGCAGCTTAGCGTACAGCGGGGGCACCGGGGAGCTGTTTTTT